Below are 18 T cell receptor beta chains sequenced from a single sample in a study of T cell responses to AZD1222 COVID-19 vaccine. Generated by immunoSEQ multiplex PCR, the TCRdb table keeps only in-frame clones and is missing some. This sample has over 150,000 clones, with around 90% found just once. The material sequenced was peripheral blood, taken 28 days after the second AZD1222 dose. These receptors were collected from an adult who received the AZD1222 COVID-19 vaccine.

The V and J genes are TRBV10-3 and TRBJ1-6, with a weak D call TRBD1 (6 bases). Germline V lookup: CDR1 ENHRY, CDR2 SYGVKD. The CDR3 extends over 14 amino acids. The V gene lost 2 bases and the J gene lost 16 bases, with 18 bases spanning the gap. The CDR3 is CAISETLDSNQLHF. CDR3 coding DNA: TGTGCCATCAGTGAGACTTTGGACAGTAACCAGCTCCACTTT.

This chain joins TRBV2 and TRBJ2-1; 12 bases are a match to TRBD2. CDR1 and CDR2 from the germline V gene are SNHLY and FYNNEI. J lost 4 bases, V lost 8 bases, and 6 bases had no gene match. CDR3 length equals 15 residues. The DNA for the CDR3 is TGTGCCAGCTCGCCTAGCGGGGGGGCATACAATGAGCAGTTCTTC. Protein sequence: CASSPSGGAYNEQFF.

This clone showed up just once. Other DNA sequences in this specimen translate into the identical CDR3. The chain joins TRBV2 to TRBJ2-5, with a weak D call TRBD2 (7 bases). The germline V gene has CDR1 SNHLY and CDR2 FYNNEI. V was clipped by 6 bases and J by 5 bases, with 16 bases between them. The CDR3 is 14 residues long. The CDR3 DNA is TGTGCCAGCAGCGTTGGCGGGGGCGGGGAGACCCAGTACTTC. Translated: CASSVGGGGETQYF.

This rearrangement joins TRBV9 to TRBJ1-1; D possibly corresponds to TRBD1 (5 bases). This CDR3 has 14 residues. Trimming left V 7 bases short and J 5 bases short, with 18 bases between. Germline assignment: CDR1 SGDLS and CDR2 YYNGEE. In nucleotides, the CDR3 is TGTGCCAGCGGCCGGGACGCCAGGGTTACTGAAGCTTTCTTT. It specifies CASGRDARVTEAFF.

The V call is TRBV6-5, the J call TRBJ2-2; D may be TRBD2 (6 bases). Looked up from germline, CDR1 is MNHEY and CDR2 is SVGAGI. The CDR3 totals 15 residues. Trimming removed 6 bases from V and 1 base from J, with 12 bases in between. CDR3 sequence: CASRIGGMNTGELFF. CDR3 DNA sequence: TGTGCCAGCAGAATCGGGGGTATGAACACCGGGGAGCTGTTTTTT.

This clone was picked up one time. The chain uses TRBV2 and TRBJ2-5; 8 bases match TRBD2. V gave up 6 bases and J gave up 4 bases; unmatched junction bases: 10. Germline values: CDR1 SNHLY, CDR2 FYNNEI. The CDR3 has 15 residues. The CDR3 DNA sequence: TGTGCCAGCAGCGGGGGGGCGGGTCTTGGAGAGACCCAGTACTTC. Its protein is CASSGGAGLGETQYF.

The V call is TRBV19, the J call TRBJ2-4; D gene uncertain. The CDR3 is made up of 16 amino acids. Per the germline V gene, CDR1 is LNHDA and CDR2 is SQIVND (reference sequence). Deletions cut 1 base from V and 2 bases from J, with 12 bases between. CDR3 protein: CASSIVIQDPKNIQYF. The CDR3 nucleotides are TGTGCCAGTAGTATAGTAATCCAGGACCCCAAAAACATTCAGTACTTC. Full variable domain (remainder filled in from reference TRBV19 and TRBJ2-4): DGGITQSPKYLFRKEGQNVTLSCEQNLNHDAMYWYRQDPGQGLRLIYYSQIVNDFQKGDIAEGYSVSREKKESFPLTVTSAQKNPTAFYLCASSIVIQDPKNIQYFGAGTRLSVL.

The V gene is TRBV7-8, the J gene TRBJ1-2, with TRBD1 as a possible D gene (5 bases). The CDR3 consists of 15 residues. Trimming cost V 2 bases and J 6 bases, with 16 bases left between them. Germline CDR1 is SGHVS and CDR2 is FQNEAQ. The chain's CDR3 is CASSLFQGAADGYTF. Here the CDR3 DNA reads TGTGCCAGCAGCTTATTTCAGGGTGCGGCGGATGGCTACACCTTC. The entire variable domain, with the rest obtained from reference TRBV7-8 and TRBJ1-2, is as follows: GAGVSQSPRYKVAKRGQDVALRCDPISGHVSLFWYQQALGQGPEFLTYFQNEAQLDKSGLPSDRFFAERPEGSVSTLKIQRTQQEDSAVYLCASSLFQGAADGYTFGSGTRLTVV.

The chain links TRBV3-1 (or the pseudogene TRBV3-2) to TRBJ2-5, with D uncertain. Germline values: CDR1 LGHDT, CDR2 YNNKEL (reference sequence). Trimming took off 0 bases at V and 6 bases at J, with 11 bases between the two ends. This CDR3 has 14 amino acids. As DNA, the CDR3 is TGTGCCAGCAGCCAAGATAGAGTAGCTCAGACCCAGTACTTC. Residues: CASSQDRVAQTQYF.

The chain employs TRBV28 and TRBJ1-2; the match to TRBD1 covers 9 bases. CDR1 is MDHEN, CDR2 SYDVKM, per germline. The J segment lost 4 bases and the V segment lost 4 bases, leaving 7 bases of the junction unmatched. CDR3 length equals 15 residues. This CDR3 is CASSSSTGGAYGYTF. Here the CDR3 DNA reads TGTGCCAGCAGTTCATCTACAGGGGGCGCCTATGGCTACACCTTC.

This clone was seen only once. The V gene is TRBV10-2, the J gene TRBJ2-3; D might be TRBD1 or TRBD2, each matching 6 bases. The CDR3 covers 14 residues. The ends were cut back, 4 bases at V and 4 bases at J, with 12 bases in the middle. Germline values: CDR1 WSHSY, CDR2 SAAADI. The CDR3 DNA reads as TGCGCCAGCAGTGTGTGGGGGGCCGCAGATACGCAGTATTTT. Amino acid sequence: CASSVWGAADTQYF.

This clone appeared once. The genes are TRBV7-2 and TRBJ1-4; D remains unclear. Trimming removed 1 base from V and 0 bases from J, with 6 bases in between. Germline V gene data show CDR1 as SGHTA and CDR2 as FQGNSA. CDR3 length: 15 amino acids. The CDR3 DNA follows: TGTGCCAGCAGCTTAGACACTACAACTAATGAAAAACTGTTTTTT. Its translation: CASSLDTTTNEKLFF.

The genes are TRBV5-5 and TRBJ1-1, with TRBD1 identical over 7 bases. Per the germline V gene, CDR1 is SGHKS and CDR2 is YYEKEE (reference sequence). The CDR3 sequence is 17 residues long. With V trimmed by 1 base and J by 0 bases, 9 bases remained unmatched. For the CDR3, the DNA is TGTGCCAGCAGCTTGTCCGGGACAGTAATCATGAACACTGAAGCTTTCTTT. This codes for CASSLSGTVIMNTEAFF.

The V gene is TRBV2, the J gene TRBJ1-6, with TRBD1 matching 9 bases. The V segment lost 5 bases and the J segment 7 bases; nucleotides outside the gene matches: 6. CDR3 length: 15 amino acids. Per germline, CDR1 SNHLY and CDR2 FYNNEI. For the CDR3, the DNA is TGTGCCAGCAGTCTGCGGACAGGGGAGAATTCACCCCTCCACTTT. Translation: CASSLRTGENSPLHF.

The sample holds one count of this clone. The V call is TRBV9, the J call TRBJ2-3; TRBD1 matches at 9 bases. Looked up from germline, CDR1 is SGDLS and CDR2 is YYNGEE. This CDR3 has 15 residues. With V trimmed by 0 bases and J by 7 bases, 6 bases remained unmatched. CDR3 bases: TGTGCCAGCAGCGTAGAGGGACAGGGCAGTAATACGCAGTATTTT. Protein product: CASSVEGQGSNTQYF.

J is TRBJ1-2 and V is TRBV7-9; D is unresolved. V lost 5 bases, J lost 3 bases, and 10 bases lay in between. Per the germline V gene, CDR1 is SEHNR and CDR2 is FQNEAQ (reference sequence). The CDR3 has 13 amino acids. CDR3 DNA: TGTGCCAGCAGCCGCTCTGGCGACTATGGCTACACCTTC. This gives the protein CASSRSGDYGYTF. Full variable domain (missing parts from reference TRBV7-9 and TRBJ1-2): DTGVSQNPRHKITKRGQNVTFRCDPISEHNRLYWYRQTLGQGPEFLTYFQNEAQLEKSRLLSDRFSAERPKGSFSTLEIQRTEQGDSAMYLCASSRSGDYGYTFGSGTRLTVV.

The chain recombines TRBV29-1 with TRBJ2-5, with D possibly TRBD1 on 5 matching bases. CDR3 length: 17 amino acids. V was clipped by 1 base and J by 1 base, with 19 bases between them. CDR1 is SQVTM, CDR2 ANQGSEA, per germline. The CDR3 is CSVEGFWAGPIQETQYF. As DNA, the CDR3 is TGCAGCGTTGAAGGTTTTTGGGCAGGGCCTATCCAAGAGACCCAGTACTTC.

CDR3 loop: CASSLQRLNPSTDTQYF. CDR3 in DNA: TGCGCCAGCAGCTTGCAAAGACTTAACCCTAGCACAGATACGCAGTATTTT. This chain connects TRBV5-1 to TRBJ2-3; D gene ambiguous. Germline lookup yields CDR1 SGHRS and CDR2 YFSETQ. V was clipped by 1 base and J by 0 bases, with 15 bases between them. This CDR3 spans 17 amino acids. Combining the CDR3 with reference TRBV5-1 and TRBJ2-3 gives the whole variable domain KAGVTQTPRYLIKTRGQQVTLSCSPISGHRSVSWYQQTPGQGLQFLFEYFSETQRNKGNFPGRFSGRQFSNSRSEMNVSTLELGDSALYLCASSLQRLNPSTDTQYFGPGTRLTVL.